This is a list of T cell receptor beta chains from one sample in a study of CD8+ T cells in alopecia areata. Sequenced by immunoSEQ multiplex PCR; TCRdb stores in-frame clones only, minus some. This table holds 200,000 to 250,000 clones, 40% to 55% found once. Sequenced material: CD4+ T cells sorted from blood, taken around week 37, from a patient treated with tofacitinib. These TCRs come from a human donor with alopecia areata. CDR3s include the opening cysteine and the closing phenylalanine or tryptophan. A D gene is named only where the DNA matches it firmly. Size values are once, few and many counts, or a class for expanded clones, and some rows have none.

d_call: .
j_call: TRBJ2-1
v_call: TRBV4-1
clone_size: few
cdr3_length: 14
cdr3_nt: TGCGCCAGCAGCCACAGCGGGTCCTACAATGAGCAGTTCTTC
cdr3_aa: CASSHSGSYNEQFF

d_call: .
j_call: TRBJ2-5
v_call: TRBV5-1
clone_size: .
cdr3_length: 13
cdr3_nt: TGCGCCAGCAGCTTGGCGGATCAGGGGACCCAGTACTTC
cdr3_aa: CASSLADQGTQYF

d_call: .
j_call: TRBJ2-7
v_call: TRBV19
clone_size: .
cdr3_length: 16
cdr3_nt: TGTGCCAGTAGTATAAAGGGTCTCGGGAGCGGTTACGAGCAGTACTTC
cdr3_aa: CASSIKGLGSGYEQYF

d_call: .
j_call: TRBJ1-2
v_call: TRBV7-9
clone_size: .
cdr3_length: 15
cdr3_nt: TGTGCCAGCAGCTTAGGTGGGATTTCTAACTATGGCTACACCTTC
cdr3_aa: CASSLGGISNYGYTF

d_call: TRBD1
j_call: TRBJ1-1
v_call: TRBV7-9
clone_size: .
cdr3_length: 14
cdr3_nt: TGTGCCAGCAACCACAGGGGCGCTAACACTGAAGCTTTCTTT
cdr3_aa: CASNHRGANTEAFF

d_call: TRBD1
j_call: TRBJ2-1
v_call: TRBV29-1
clone_size: .
cdr3_length: 13
cdr3_nt: TGCAGCGCTGCCGGGACAGGGACCAATGAGCAGTTCTTC
cdr3_aa: CSAAGTGTNEQFF

d_call: .
j_call: TRBJ1-1
v_call: TRBV6-1
clone_size: .
cdr3_length: 13
cdr3_nt: TGTGCCAGCAGTAGACATCTGAACACTGAAGCTTTCTTT
cdr3_aa: CASSRHLNTEAFF

d_call: TRBD2
j_call: TRBJ2-7
v_call: TRBV7-9
clone_size: .
cdr3_length: 15
cdr3_nt: TGTGCCAGCAGCTTAGTAGCGGGAGGAACCTACGAGCAGTACTTC
cdr3_aa: CASSLVAGGTYEQYF

d_call: .
j_call: TRBJ1-1
v_call: TRBV5-6
clone_size: .
cdr3_length: 15
cdr3_nt: TGTGCCAGCAGCTTGGCCGGCAGAATCAACACTGAAGCTTTCTTT
cdr3_aa: CASSLAGRINTEAFF

d_call: .
j_call: TRBJ2-5
v_call: TRBV10-2
clone_size: few
cdr3_length: 13
cdr3_nt: TGCGCCAGCAGCGGGACCGTGAGAGAGACCCAGTACTTC
cdr3_aa: CASSGTVRETQYF

d_call: .
j_call: TRBJ2-6
v_call: TRBV2
clone_size: .
cdr3_length: 15
cdr3_nt: TGTGCCAGCAGCGTCCCGGTTGGTGGGGCCAACGTCCTGACTTTC
cdr3_aa: CASSVPVGGANVLTF

d_call: TRBD1
j_call: TRBJ2-5
v_call: TRBV2
clone_size: .
cdr3_length: 13
cdr3_nt: TGTGCCAGCAGCTCTGACAGGGGAGAGACCCAGTACTTC
cdr3_aa: CASSSDRGETQYF